The present TCR beta chain was sequenced within a study of OX40 agonist ivuxolimab in advanced cancers. The data were produced by immunoSEQ multiplex PCR, yet TCRdb's version contains in-frame clones alone and is incomplete. The top ten clones hold 1.4% of a sample with some 68,000 clones, roughly 83% of them seen once. The CDR3 spans 12 residues. Germline values: CDR1 MNHNY, CDR2 SVGAGI (reference sequence). V shed 4 bases and J shed 14 bases, with 17 bases lying between them. The sample in question was CD4+ or CD8+ T cells sorted from blood, obtained in a trial of the OX40 agonist ivuxolimab. This chain connects TRBV6-6 to TRBJ1-2, with TRBD1 as a possible D gene (5 bases). The origin of this receptor is an adult with an advanced solid tumor such as melanoma, head and neck, liver or kidney cancer. The CDR3 nucleotides read TGTGCCAGCAGTTGGCCAGGGAGGGTTACGACCTTC. It codes for CASSWPGRVTTF.